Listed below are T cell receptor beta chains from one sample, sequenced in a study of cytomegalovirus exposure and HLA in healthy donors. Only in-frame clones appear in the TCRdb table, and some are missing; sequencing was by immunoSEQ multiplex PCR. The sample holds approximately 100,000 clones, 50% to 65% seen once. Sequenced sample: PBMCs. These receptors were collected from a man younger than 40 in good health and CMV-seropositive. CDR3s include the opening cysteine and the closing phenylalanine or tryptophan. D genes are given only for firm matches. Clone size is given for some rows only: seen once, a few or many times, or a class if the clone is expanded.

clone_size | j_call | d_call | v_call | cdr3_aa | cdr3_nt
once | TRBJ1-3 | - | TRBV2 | CASSVYSGNTIYF | TGTGCCAGCAGTGTCTACTCTGGAAACACCATATATTTT
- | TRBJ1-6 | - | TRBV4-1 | CASSQEGRALGSPLHF | TGCGCCAGCAGCCAAGAGGGCAGGGCCCTAGGGTCACCCCTCCACTTT
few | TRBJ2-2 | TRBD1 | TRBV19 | CASSTGQGLTGELFF | TGTGCCAGTAGTACGGGACAGGGGTTGACCGGGGAGCTGTTTTTT
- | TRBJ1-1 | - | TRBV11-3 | CASSLDYLLGANTEAFF | TGTGCCAGCAGCTTAGATTACTTGTTAGGGGCGAACACTGAAGCTTTCTTT
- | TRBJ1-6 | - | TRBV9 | CASSGRDAYNSPLHF | TGTGCCAGCAGCGGCCGGGATGCCTATAATTCACCCCTCCACTTT
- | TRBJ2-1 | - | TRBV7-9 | CALGRPYNEQFF | TGTGCCCTAGGGAGGCCCTACAATGAGCAGTTCTTC
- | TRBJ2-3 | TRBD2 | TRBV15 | CATSRSPGLAGEDTQYF | TGTGCCACCAGCAGATCCCCGGGACTAGCGGGGGAAGATACGCAGTATTTT
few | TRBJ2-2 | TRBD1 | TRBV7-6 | CASSWQQGTGELFF | TGTGCCAGCAGCTGGCAACAGGGGACCGGGGAGCTGTTTTTT
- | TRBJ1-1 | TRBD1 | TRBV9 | CASSPREVGQGWTEAFF | TGTGCCAGCAGCCCACGAGAAGTGGGACAGGGTTGGACTGAAGCTTTCTTT
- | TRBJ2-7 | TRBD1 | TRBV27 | CASSLGGQGAYEQYF | TGTGCCAGCAGTTTAGGGGGACAGGGGGCCTACGAGCAGTACTTC
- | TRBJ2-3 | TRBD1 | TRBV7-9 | CASSRGGADTQYF | TGTGCCAGCAGCCGAGGGGGCGCAGATACGCAGTATTTT
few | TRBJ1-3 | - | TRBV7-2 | CASSLGQGSSSGNTIYF | TGTGCCAGCAGCTTAGGGCAGGGCTCGAGCTCTGGAAACACCATATATTTT